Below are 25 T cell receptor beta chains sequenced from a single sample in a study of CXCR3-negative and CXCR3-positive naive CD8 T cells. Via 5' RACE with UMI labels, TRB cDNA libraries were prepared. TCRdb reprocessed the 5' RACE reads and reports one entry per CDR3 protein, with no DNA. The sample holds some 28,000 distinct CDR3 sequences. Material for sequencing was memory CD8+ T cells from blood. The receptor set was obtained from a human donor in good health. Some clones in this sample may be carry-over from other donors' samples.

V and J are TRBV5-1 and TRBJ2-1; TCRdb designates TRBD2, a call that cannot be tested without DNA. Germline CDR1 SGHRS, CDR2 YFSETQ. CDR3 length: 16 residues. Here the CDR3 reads CASSLMTSGGYNEQFF.

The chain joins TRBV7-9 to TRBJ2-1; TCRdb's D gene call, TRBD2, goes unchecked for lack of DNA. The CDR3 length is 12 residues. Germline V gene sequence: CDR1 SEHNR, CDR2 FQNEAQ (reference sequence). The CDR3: CASSWTDNEQFF.

The CDR3 sequence is CASSARDGLPNTGELFF. The V call is TRBV6-5, the J call TRBJ2-2; absent DNA, TCRdb's TRBD1 call cannot be checked. The CDR3 length is 17 residues. Germline V gene data show CDR1 as MNHEY and CDR2 as SVGAGI.

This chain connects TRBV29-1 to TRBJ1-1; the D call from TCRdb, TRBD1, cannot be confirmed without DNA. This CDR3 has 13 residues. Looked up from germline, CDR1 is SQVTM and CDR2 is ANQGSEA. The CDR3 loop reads CSVGSWGGTEAFF. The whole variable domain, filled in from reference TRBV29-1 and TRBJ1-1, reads SAVISQKPSRDICQRGTSLTIQCQVDSQVTMMFWYRQQPGQSLTLIATANQGSEATYESGFVIDKFPISRPNLTFSTLTVSNMSPEDSSIYLCSVGSWGGTEAFFGQGTRLTVV.

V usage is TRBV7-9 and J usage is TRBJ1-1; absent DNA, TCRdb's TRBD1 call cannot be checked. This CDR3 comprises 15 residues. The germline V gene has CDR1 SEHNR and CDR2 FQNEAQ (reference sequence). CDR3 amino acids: CASSPSRGEDTEAFF.

The CDR3 reads CASSLAGNSYEQYF. The rearrangement links TRBV28 to TRBJ2-7. CDR3 size: 14 residues. From germline, CDR1 is MDHEN and CDR2 SYDVKM.

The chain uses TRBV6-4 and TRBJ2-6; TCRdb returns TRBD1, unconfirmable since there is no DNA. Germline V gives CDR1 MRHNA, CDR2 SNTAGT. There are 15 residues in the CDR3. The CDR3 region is CASSPQGTGANVLTF.

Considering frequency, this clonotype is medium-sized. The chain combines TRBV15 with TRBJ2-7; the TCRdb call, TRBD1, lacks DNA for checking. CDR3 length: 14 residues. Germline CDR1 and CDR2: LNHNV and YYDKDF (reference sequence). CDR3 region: CATSRVGAPYEQYF.

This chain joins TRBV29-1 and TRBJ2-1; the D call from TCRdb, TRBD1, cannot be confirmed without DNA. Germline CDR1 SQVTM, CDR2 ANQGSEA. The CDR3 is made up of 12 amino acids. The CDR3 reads CSDDPGYNEQFF.

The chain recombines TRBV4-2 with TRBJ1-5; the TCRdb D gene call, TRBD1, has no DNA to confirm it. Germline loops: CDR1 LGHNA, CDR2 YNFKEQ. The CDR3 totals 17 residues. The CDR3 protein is CASSQDLTGVGVQPQHF.

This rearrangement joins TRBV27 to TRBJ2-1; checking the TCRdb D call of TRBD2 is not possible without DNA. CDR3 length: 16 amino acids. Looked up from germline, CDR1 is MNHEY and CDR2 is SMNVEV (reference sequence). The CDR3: CASSPRTSGGLNEQFF.

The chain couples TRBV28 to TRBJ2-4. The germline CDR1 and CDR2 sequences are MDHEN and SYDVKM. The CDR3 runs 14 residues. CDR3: CASGKSDAKNIQYF.

The CDR3 spells CSASITEVVGETQYF. The J gene is TRBJ2-5, the V gene TRBV20-1. Germline-derived CDR1 and CDR2 are DFQATT and SNEGSKA (reference sequence). The CDR3 has 15 amino acids.

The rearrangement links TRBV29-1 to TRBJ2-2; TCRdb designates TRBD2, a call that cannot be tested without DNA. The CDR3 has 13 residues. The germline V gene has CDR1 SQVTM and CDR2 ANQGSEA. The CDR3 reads CSVLRGEYGELFF.

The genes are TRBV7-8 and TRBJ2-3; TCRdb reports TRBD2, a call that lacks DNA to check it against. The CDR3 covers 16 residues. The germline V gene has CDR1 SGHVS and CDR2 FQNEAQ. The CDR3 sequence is CASSLGERGLSDTQYF.

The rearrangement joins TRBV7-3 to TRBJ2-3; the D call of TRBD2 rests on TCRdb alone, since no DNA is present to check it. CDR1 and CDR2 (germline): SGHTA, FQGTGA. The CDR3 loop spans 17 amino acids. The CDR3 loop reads CASSPDLGLADTDTQYF.

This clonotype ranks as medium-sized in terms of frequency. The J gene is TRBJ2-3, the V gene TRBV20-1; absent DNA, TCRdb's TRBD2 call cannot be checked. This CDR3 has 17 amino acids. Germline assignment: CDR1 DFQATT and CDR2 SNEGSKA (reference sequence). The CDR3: CSARDSRGGRTTDTQYF.

CDR3: CASSFRLAGGTDTQYF. The rearrangement joins TRBV27 to TRBJ2-3; TCRdb picks TRBD2, but there is no DNA to check that call. The CDR3 spans 16 residues. The germline V gene has CDR1 MNHEY and CDR2 SMNVEV (reference sequence).

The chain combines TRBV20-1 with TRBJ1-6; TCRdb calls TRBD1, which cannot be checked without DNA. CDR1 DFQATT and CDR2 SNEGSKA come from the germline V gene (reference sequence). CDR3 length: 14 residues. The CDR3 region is CSASLDDGRSPLHF.

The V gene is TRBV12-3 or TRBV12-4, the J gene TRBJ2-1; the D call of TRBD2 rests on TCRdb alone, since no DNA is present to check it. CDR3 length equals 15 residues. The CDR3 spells CASTLPGGGHNEQFF.

The CDR3 is CASSQWTGAYEQYF. The V gene is TRBV4-2, the J gene TRBJ2-7. The CDR3 extends over 14 amino acids. Germline CDR1 and CDR2: LGHNA and YNFKEQ.

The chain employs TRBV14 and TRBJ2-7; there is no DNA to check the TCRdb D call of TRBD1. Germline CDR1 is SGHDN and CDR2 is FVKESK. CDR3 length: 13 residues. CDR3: CASSQWDSYEQYF.

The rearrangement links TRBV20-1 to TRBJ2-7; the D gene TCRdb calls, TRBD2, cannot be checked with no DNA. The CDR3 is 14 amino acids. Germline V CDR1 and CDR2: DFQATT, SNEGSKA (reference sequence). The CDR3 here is CSARGAGREIEQYF.

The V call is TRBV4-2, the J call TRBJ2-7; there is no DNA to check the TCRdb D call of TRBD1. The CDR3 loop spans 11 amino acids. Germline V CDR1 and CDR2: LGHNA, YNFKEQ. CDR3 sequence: CASSLPGEQYF.

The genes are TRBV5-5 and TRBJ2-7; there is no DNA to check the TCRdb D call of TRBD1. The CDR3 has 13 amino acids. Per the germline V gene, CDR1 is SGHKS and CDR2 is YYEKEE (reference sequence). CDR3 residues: CASSSQGAYEQYF.